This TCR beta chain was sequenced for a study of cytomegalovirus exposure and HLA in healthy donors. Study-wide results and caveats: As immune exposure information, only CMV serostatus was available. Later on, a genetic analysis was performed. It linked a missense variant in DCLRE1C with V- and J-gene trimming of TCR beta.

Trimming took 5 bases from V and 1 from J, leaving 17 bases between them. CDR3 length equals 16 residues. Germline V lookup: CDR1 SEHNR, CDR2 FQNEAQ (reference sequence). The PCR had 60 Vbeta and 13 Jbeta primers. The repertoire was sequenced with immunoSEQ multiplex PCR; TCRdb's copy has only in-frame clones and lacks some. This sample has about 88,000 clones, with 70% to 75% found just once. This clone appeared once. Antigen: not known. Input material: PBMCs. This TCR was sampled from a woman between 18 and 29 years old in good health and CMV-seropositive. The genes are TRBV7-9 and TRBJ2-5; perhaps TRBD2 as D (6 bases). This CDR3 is CASSHRELAPQETQYF. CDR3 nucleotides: TGTGCCAGCAGCCACCGGGAGCTTGCCCCCCAAGAGACCCAGTACTTC.